Shown below are 6 T cell receptor beta chains from a single sample sequenced in a study of blood T cell repertoires in COVID-19. Sequencing used immunoSEQ multiplex PCR; TCRdb keeps in-frame clones, though not all of them. The table lists 150,000 or so clones, about 86% of them singletons, with 3.5% to 4.5% in the top ten. The sequenced sample consisted of peripheral blood. These receptors all stem from a woman aged 60 to 75 with acute or convalescent COVID-19.

The gene calls are TRBV6-5 and TRBJ2-7; 7 positions match TRBD1. This CDR3 contains 14 residues. CDR1 and CDR2 from the germline V gene are MNHEY and SVGAGI. With V trimmed by 6 bases and J by 7 bases, 12 bases remained unmatched. CDR3 DNA: TGTGCCAGCAGGTCGGACAGGACCTACGGGGAGCAGTACTTC. Its protein product is CASRSDRTYGEQYF.

This chain links TRBV6-5 with TRBJ2-7; TRBD1 aligns across 7 bases. J was trimmed by 1 base and V by 6 bases; bases with no gene match: 0. The CDR3 has 12 amino acids. Germline loops: CDR1 MNHEY, CDR2 SVGAGI. The CDR3: CASSRGSYEQYF. The DNA of the CDR3 is TGTGCCAGCAGCAGGGGGTCCTACGAGCAGTACTTC.

The chain couples TRBV30 to TRBJ1-4; perhaps TRBD1 as D (5 bases). CDR1 and CDR2 (germline): GTSNPN, SVGIG (reference sequence). Between the trimmed V and J ends, which lost 7 bases and 3 bases, there was a span of 18 bases. This CDR3 comprises 15 residues. CDR3 nucleotides: TGTGCCTCCTACCCCCTTACAGGCCCTAATGAAAAACTGTTTTTT. This gives the protein CASYPLTGPNEKLFF.

The rearrangement joins TRBV7-9 to TRBJ2-3; D gene ambiguous. V shed 1 base and J shed 2 bases, with 13 bases lying between them. CDR1 and CDR2 from the germline V gene are SEHNR and FQNEAQ (reference sequence). The CDR3 loop spans 16 amino acids. The CDR3 nucleotides are TGTGCCAGCAGCTTAGGCTACCCTACCTTCACAGATACGCAGTATTTT. Amino acid sequence: CASSLGYPTFTDTQYF.

CDR3 amino acids: CASSVDLAGGTDTQYF. The CDR3 DNA sequence: TGTGCCAGCAGTGTAGACCTAGCGGGAGGCACAGATACGCAGTATTTT. The gene calls are TRBV6-1 and TRBJ2-3; 10 nucleotides agree with TRBD2. Germline assignment: CDR1 MNHNS and CDR2 SASEGT. This CDR3 has 16 residues. V gave up 4 bases and J gave up 1 base; unmatched junction bases: 5.

The chain uses TRBV7-2 and TRBJ1-6; tentatively, D is TRBD1 (5 bases). The CDR3 consists of 14 residues. Germline lookup yields CDR1 SGHTA and CDR2 FQGNSA. The V end lost 2 bases, the J end lost 6 bases, and 8 bases lay between the germline ends. This CDR3 is CASSLFRVNSPLHF. CDR3 coding DNA: TGTGCCAGCAGCTTATTCAGGGTTAATTCACCCCTCCACTTT.